This is a list of T cell receptor beta chains from one sample in a study of human T cells and chemical hapten exposure. MiXCR was run by TCRdb on the RACE reads, yielding one entry per CDR3 protein. The sample yields 360,000 or so distinct CDR3 sequences, about 6.9% seen once. Material: whole blood, obtained in connection with sensitization to the hapten diphenylcyclopropenone (DPC). These receptors all come from a woman aged 18-35 years with alopecia areata. Some clones in this sample may be carry-over from other donors' samples. The CDR3 runs from the conserved cysteine through the conserved F or W. Each record gives: V gene, clone size, D gene, J gene, CDR3 DNA, CDR3 protein. The D gene is left open where the match is weak. The size entry is marked missing in some rows and otherwise reads once, few, many or a size class.

TRBV20-1	few	-	TRBJ1-1	TGCAGTGCTACCCCAAACTATAGGGGCGCGAACACTGAAGCTTTCTTT	CSATPNYRGANTEAFF
TRBV9	few	-	TRBJ2-2	TGTGCCAGCAGCGTCCCCCGGGACGGGGAGCTGTTTTTT	CASSVPRDGELFF
TRBV5-6	-	-	TRBJ1-6	TGTGCCAGCAGCTTGTCCCTTCGGGAACTTAATTCACCCCTCCACTTT	CASSLSLRELNSPLHF
TRBV27	many	TRBD1	TRBJ1-1	TGTGCCAGCAGTCCCCGACAGGGGGGACGAGGCACTGAAGCTTTCTTT	CASSPRQGGRGTEAFF
TRBV12-3/TRBV12-4	-	TRBD2	TRBJ2-1	TGTGCCAGCAGTTTAGAGACTAGCGGCCTAAATGAGCAGTTCTTC	CASSLETSGLNEQFF
TRBV7-9	many	-	TRBJ1-1	TGTGCCGCCGAAGAGGGTGGCACTGAAGCTTTCTTT	CAAEEGGTEAFF
TRBV20-1	few	-	TRBJ1-5	TGCAGTGCTAGAGATTCGAAGGGAAATCAGCCCCAGCATTTT	CSARDSKGNQPQHF
TRBV11-2	few	-	TRBJ2-1	TGTGCCAGCAGCTTAGCACTTAGGGCCTTGGGCGATGAGCAGTTCTTC	CASSLALRALGDEQFF
TRBV18	few	-	TRBJ1-2	TGTGCCAGCTCATCCCGGGACGGAAACTATGGCTACACCTTC	CASSSRDGNYGYTF
TRBV6-1	many	-	TRBJ1-2	TGTGCCAGCAGTGAGGGATTGAGGGTCTCTAACTATGGCTACACCTTC	CASSEGLRVSNYGYTF
TRBV6-6	-	TRBD1	TRBJ2-7	TGTGCCAGCAGCACAGGGGCGGCCTACGAGCAGTACTTC	CASSTGAAYEQYF
TRBV3-1	many	-	TRBJ1-5	TGTGCCAGCAGCCAACAGGCCGATCAGCCCCAGCATTTT	CASSQQADQPQHF
TRBV20-1	many	-	TRBJ2-3	TGCAGTGCTAGAGACGACAGGAGAACCCTTTCGGGCACAGATACGCAGTATTTT	CSARDDRRTLSGTDTQYF
TRBV5-4	few	-	TRBJ2-3	TGTGCCAGCAGCTTGGCCGGACTGCGGGATACGCAGTATTTT	CASSLAGLRDTQYF
TRBV2	-	TRBD1	TRBJ1-4	TGTGCCAGCACCGGACAGGGGTTTAATGAAAAACTGTTTTTT	CASTGQGFNEKLFF
TRBV7-8	-	-	TRBJ2-6	TGTGCCAGCAGCTTAGAAGCCGGGGCCAACGTCCTGACTTTC	CASSLEAGANVLTF
TRBV6-2/TRBV6-3	many	TRBD1	TRBJ2-1	TGTGCCAGCAGCTCCCAAGGGACAGGGGCCTTCCGCAATGAGCAGTTCTTC	CASSSQGTGAFRNEQFF
TRBV6-5	-	-	TRBJ2-7	TGTGCCAGCAGCCACAGGCGTTCGGGAGTCTACGAGCAGTACTTC	CASSHRRSGVYEQYF
TRBV18	many	-	TRBJ1-1	TGTGCCAGCTCACCACCGACAGCCTACACTGAAGCTTTCTTT	CASSPPTAYTEAFF
TRBV20-1	-	TRBD1	TRBJ2-7	TGCAGTGCTAGAGATGATGGGACAGGGGTCTACGAGCAGTACTTC	CSARDDGTGVYEQYF
TRBV19	few	-	TRBJ2-6	TGTGCCAGTAGTATAGGTGGAGCCAACGTCCTGACTTTC	CASSIGGANVLTF